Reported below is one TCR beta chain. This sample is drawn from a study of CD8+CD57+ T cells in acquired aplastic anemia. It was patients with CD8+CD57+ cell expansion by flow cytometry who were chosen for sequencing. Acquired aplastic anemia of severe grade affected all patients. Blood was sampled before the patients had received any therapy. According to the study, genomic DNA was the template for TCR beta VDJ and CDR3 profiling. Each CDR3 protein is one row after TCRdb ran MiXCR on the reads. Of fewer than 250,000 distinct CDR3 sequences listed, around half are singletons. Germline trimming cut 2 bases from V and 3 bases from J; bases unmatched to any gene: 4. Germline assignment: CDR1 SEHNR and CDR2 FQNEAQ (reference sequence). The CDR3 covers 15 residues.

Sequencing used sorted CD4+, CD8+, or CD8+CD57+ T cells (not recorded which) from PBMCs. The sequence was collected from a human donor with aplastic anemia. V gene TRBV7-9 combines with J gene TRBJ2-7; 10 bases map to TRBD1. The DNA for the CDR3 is TGTGCCAGCAGCTTACTAGGACAGGGGGACTACGAGCAGTACTTC. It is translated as CASSLLGQGDYEQYF.